These 32 T cell receptor beta chains were sequenced from one sample in a study of blood T cell repertoires in COVID-19. The assay was immunoSEQ multiplex PCR, and TCRdb's table has in-frame clones only and misses some. Here the sample spans around 81,000 clones, approximately 86% being singletons. The sequenced sample was peripheral blood. The origin of the receptors is a woman aged 55-70 years with acute or convalescent COVID-19.

The chain employs TRBV11-3 and TRBJ2-1, with 14 bases matching TRBD2. V shed 0 bases, J shed 9 bases, and the junction held 7 bases outside the gene matches. CDR1 SGHNT and CDR2 YENEEA come from the germline V gene. The CDR3 is 17 residues long. For the CDR3, the DNA is TGTGCCAGCAGCTTAGATCAGGGGACTAGCGGGAGTAGTGAGCAGTTCTTC. It codes for CASSLDQGTSGSSEQFF.

V and J are TRBV28 and TRBJ2-7; 7 bases are a match to TRBD1. J lost 2 bases, V lost 7 bases, and 5 bases had no gene match. The CDR3 runs 13 residues. Germline V gives CDR1 MDHEN, CDR2 SYDVKM. CDR3 loop: CASTTGDPYEQYF. The CDR3 region has the DNA TGTGCCAGCACTACAGGGGACCCCTACGAGCAGTACTTC.

V is TRBV3-1 (or the pseudogene TRBV3-2) and J is TRBJ2-1; D is unclear. Trimming left V 1 base short and J 10 bases short, with 8 bases between. The CDR3 covers 12 residues. Germline assignment: CDR1 LGHDT and CDR2 YNNKEL (reference sequence). The CDR3 nucleotides read TGTGCCAGCAGCCAAGGAGTGCTGGAGCAGTTCTTC. The encoded protein is CASSQGVLEQFF.

This clone was detected a few times. The gene calls are TRBV6-2 or TRBV6-3 and TRBJ2-2; tentatively, D is TRBD1 (5 bases). Trimming pared 1 base from V and 5 bases from J, leaving 8 bases between. CDR3 length: 14 residues. Germline CDR1 and CDR2: MNHEY and SVGEGT. CDR3 sequence: CASSYWGATGELFF. CDR3 nucleotides: TGTGCCAGCAGTTACTGGGGCGCTACCGGGGAGCTGTTTTTT.

V is TRBV5-1 and J is TRBJ1-1; D uncertain. The CDR3 covers 14 residues. Germline lookup yields CDR1 SGHRS and CDR2 YFSETQ. Trimming stripped 3 bases from V and 4 bases from J, with 13 bases between. CDR3 DNA sequence: TGCGCCAGCAGCTCCGAGCCTTCGGTCACTGAAGCTTTCTTT. It translates to CASSSEPSVTEAFF.

This clone turned up a few times. The rearrangement links TRBV7-6 to TRBJ2-6; TRBD2 is a possible D gene (6 bases). V lost 4 bases, J lost 1 base, and 8 bases lay in between. CDR3 length equals 15 residues. Germline loops: CDR1 SGHVS, CDR2 FNYEAQ. CDR3 protein: CASSYGGSGANVLTF. CDR3 sequence (DNA): TGTGCCAGCAGCTACGGGGGATCTGGGGCCAACGTCCTGACTTTC. Combining the CDR3 with reference TRBV7-6 and TRBJ2-6 gives the whole variable domain GAGVSQSPRYKVTKRGQDVALRCDPISGHVSLYWYRQALGQGPEFLTYFNYEAQQDKSGLPNDRFSAERPEGSISTLTIQRTEQRDSAMYRCASSYGGSGANVLTFGAGSRLTVL.

The rearrangement links TRBV5-5 to TRBJ1-1; D possibly corresponds to TRBD1 (6 bases). CDR1 and CDR2 from the germline V gene are SGHKS and YYEKEE (reference sequence). The V end lost 1 base, the J end lost 0 bases, and 13 bases lay between the germline ends. The CDR3 totals 16 residues. CDR3 bases: TGTGCCAGCAGCTTGTGGGGGCGAAGGGTGAACACTGAAGCTTTCTTT. Translating gives CASSLWGRRVNTEAFF.

The chain is built from TRBV4-3 and TRBJ1-5; TRBD1 aligns across 7 bases. Per the germline V gene, CDR1 is LGHNA and CDR2 is YSLEER. With 0 bases clipped from V and 0 bases from J, the junction kept 8 bases outside the gene matches. The CDR3 sequence is 18 residues long. This CDR3 is CASSQEWGQSYSNQPQHF. The DNA of the CDR3 is TGCGCCAGCAGCCAAGAGTGGGGACAGAGCTATAGCAATCAGCCCCAGCATTTT.

This clone showed up just a few times. The genes are TRBV5-1 and TRBJ2-7; D is undetermined. The germline V and J ends were trimmed by 4 bases and 0 bases, with 14 bases remaining between them. CDR1 SGHRS and CDR2 YFSETQ come from the germline V gene. The CDR3 spans 15 residues. CDR3 bases: TGCGCCAGCAGCATAATGACGGAGAGCTCCTACGAGCAGTACTTC. Translated: CASSIMTESSYEQYF.

V gene TRBV7-6 combines with J gene TRBJ2-3, with D possibly matching TRBD1 (5 bases). V lost 2 bases and J lost 2, with 11 bases in between. The CDR3 consists of 15 residues. Germline CDR1 reads SGHVS; CDR2 reads FNYEAQ. The CDR3 nucleotides are TGTGCCAGCAGCTTAAACAGGCAGTTCACAGATACGCAGTATTTT. It is translated as CASSLNRQFTDTQYF.

The chain carries TRBV6-2 or TRBV6-3 and TRBJ2-1, with TRBD2 matching 7 bases. The CDR3 runs to 16 residues. Looked up from germline, CDR1 is MNHEY and CDR2 is SVGEGT. V was pared by 6 bases and J by 6 bases, with 14 bases of the junction left unmatched. The CDR3 here is CASSHRGLEAGNEQFF. The CDR3 DNA reads as TGTGCCAGCAGCCACCGCGGACTAGAGGCGGGCAATGAGCAGTTCTTC.

The chain combines TRBV30 with TRBJ2-7; 10 bases are shared with TRBD1. The junction had 4 bases not matched to a gene; V was cut back by 1 base and J by 1 base. This CDR3 spans 15 amino acids. CDR1 is GTSNPN and CDR2 is SVGIG in the germline V gene (reference sequence). CDR3 in DNA: TGTGCCTGGAGTGCCTCGGGACAGGGGTCCTACGAGCAGTACTTC. This translates into CAWSASGQGSYEQYF.

As concerns this clone: This same CDR3 is encoded by further DNA sequences in the sample. This chain uses TRBV18 with TRBJ2-7; D possibly corresponds to TRBD1 (6 bases). Germline V lookup: CDR1 KGHSH, CDR2 LQKENI. Trimming stripped 3 bases from V and 5 bases from J, with 11 bases between. The CDR3 covers 13 residues. CDR3 loop: CASSPPGQNEQYF. Here the CDR3 DNA reads TGTGCCAGCTCACCCCCCGGACAGAACGAGCAGTACTTC.

The rearrangement links TRBV6-5 to TRBJ1-4; D is uncertain. Germline CDR1 MNHEY, CDR2 SVGAGI. The CDR3 sequence is 14 residues long. Trimming removed 3 bases from V and 8 bases from J, with 13 bases in between. As DNA, the CDR3 is TGTGCCAGCAGTTATCGAACTGATAGAGAAAAACTGTTTTTT. It yields the protein CASSYRTDREKLFF.

The V call is TRBV5-6, the J call TRBJ1-4; 9 positions agree with TRBD1. CDR1 and CDR2 (germline): SGHDT, YYEEEE. V lost 4 bases to trimming and J lost 5 bases; unmatched junction nucleotides: 6. The CDR3 is 15 amino acids. In DNA form, the CDR3 reads TGTGCCAGCAGCATGATCGACAGGGGGAATGAAAAACTGTTTTTT. It encodes CASSMIDRGNEKLFF.

The gene calls are TRBV5-1 and TRBJ1-2, with 11 bases lining up with TRBD1. The CDR3 length is 14 residues. V lost 4 bases and J lost 8; bases outside the gene matches: 7. Per germline, CDR1 SGHRS and CDR2 YFSETQ. The CDR3 sequence: CASSPWDRGKGYTF. In DNA form, the CDR3 reads TGCGCCAGCAGCCCCTGGGACAGGGGGAAAGGCTACACCTTC.

V usage is TRBV5-1 and J usage is TRBJ2-1; unclear D gene. The CDR3 length is 15 residues. Trimming took 0 bases from V and 0 from J, leaving 7 bases between them. Germline V gene data show CDR1 as SGHRS and CDR2 as YFSETQ. The CDR3 here is CASSLAAGSYNEQFF. Here the CDR3 DNA reads TGCGCCAGCAGCTTGGCGGCAGGCTCCTACAATGAGCAGTTCTTC. Supplemented by reference TRBV5-1 and TRBJ2-1, the full variable domain reads KAGVTQTPRYLIKTRGQQVTLSCSPISGHRSVSWYQQTPGQGLQFLFEYFSETQRNKGNFPGRFSGRQFSNSRSEMNVSTLELGDSALYLCASSLAAGSYNEQFFGPGTRLTVL.

The rearrangement joins TRBV19 to TRBJ1-1; TRBD1 aligns across 11 bases. The CDR3 runs to 14 residues. V lost 3 bases, J lost 5 bases, and 2 bases stayed unmatched. The germline V gene has CDR1 LNHDA and CDR2 SQIVND (reference sequence). The CDR3 DNA sequence: TGTGCCAGTAGTATCGGGACAGGGGGGACTGAAGCTTTCTTT. This encodes CASSIGTGGTEAFF.

CDR3 nucleotides: TGTGCCAGCAGCCCAGGACAGGAACATCAGCCCCAGCATTTT. Its protein product is CASSPGQEHQPQHF. V is TRBV9 and J is TRBJ1-5; 7 bases agree with TRBD1. Per germline, CDR1 SGDLS and CDR2 YYNGEE. This CDR3 is built from 14 residues. J lost 5 bases, V lost 4 bases, and 6 bases had no gene match.

The chain joins TRBV21-1 to TRBJ2-1; the table's D gene call, TRBD2, was not cross checked with the DNA. TRBV21-1 is annotated as a pseudogene. The CDR3 runs to 20 residues. CDR3 amino acids: CASSKVPACFSAIADNEQFF. In nucleotides, the CDR3 is TGTGCCAGCAGCAAAGTCCCCGCGTGTTTTAGCGCGATTGCTGACAATGAGCAGTTCTTC.

In this sample, this clone turned up once. This chain connects TRBV19 to TRBJ2-3; 9 bases map to TRBD2. Trimming took 6 bases from V and 2 from J; bases not matched to a gene: 9. CDR3 length: 16 residues. Germline V gene data show CDR1 as LNHDA and CDR2 as SQIVND (reference sequence). The CDR3 loop is CASSKKRGAYTDTQYF. DNA of the CDR3: TGTGCCAGTAGCAAGAAGCGGGGGGCTTACACAGATACGCAGTATTTT.

The V gene is TRBV20-1, the J gene TRBJ1-2; D perhaps matches TRBD1 (6 bases). Trimming took off 3 bases at V and 2 bases at J, with 7 bases between the two ends. This CDR3 contains 12 residues. Germline assignment: CDR1 DFQATT and CDR2 SNEGSKA (reference sequence). The CDR3 region has the DNA TGCAGTGCTAGTGGACAGAACTATGGCTACACCTTC. Amino acids: CSASGQNYGYTF.

This clone was detected only a few times. The chain combines TRBV27 with TRBJ1-5, with D tentatively TRBD1 (5 bases). The germline V gene encodes CDR1 MNHEY and CDR2 SMNVEV (reference sequence). Trimming pared 5 bases from V and 6 bases from J, leaving 11 bases between. This CDR3 region has 13 residues. CDR3 amino acids: CASSKQGGQPQHF. The DNA for the CDR3 is TGTGCCAGCAGTAAGCAGGGAGGTCAGCCCCAGCATTTT.

In this sample, this clone turned up once. The V call is TRBV28, the J call TRBJ1-1, with a tentative D call TRBD1 (5 bases). Looked up from germline, CDR1 is MDHEN and CDR2 is SYDVKM. This CDR3 contains 13 residues. V was clipped by 1 base and J by 3 bases, with 6 bases between them. DNA for the CDR3: TGTGCCAGCAGTTTATCCAGGGACACTGAAGCTTTCTTT. It codes for CASSLSRDTEAFF.

The chain carries TRBV18 and TRBJ2-2; D possibly corresponds to TRBD1 (5 bases). Germline loops: CDR1 KGHSH, CDR2 LQKENI. Deletions cut 2 bases from V and 3 bases from J, with 7 bases between. This CDR3 region has 14 residues. In DNA form, the CDR3 reads TGTGCCAGCTCACCAGGACATGACACCGGGGAGCTGTTTTTT. Protein sequence: CASSPGHDTGELFF.

For this clone: One end of the junction is discordant with germline, which a read error may explain. This rearrangement joins TRBV12-3 or TRBV12-4 to TRBJ1-1; 7 bases align to TRBD1. The CDR3 sequence is 13 residues long. CDR3 amino acids: CASSFGQALAGDF. Here the CDR3 DNA reads TGTGCCAGCAGTTTCGGACAGGCTCTGGCTGGAGATTTT.

The rearrangement links TRBV3-1 (or the pseudogene TRBV3-2) to TRBJ1-1; 9 nucleotides agree with TRBD1. The CDR3 is 18 amino acids. Looked up from germline, CDR1 is LGHDT and CDR2 is YNNKEL (reference sequence). The V and J ends lost 2 bases and 7 bases, in that order; junction bases with no gene match: 17. The CDR3 is CASSQKYGTGPLSGEAFF. DNA for the CDR3: TGTGCCAGCAGCCAAAAATACGGGACAGGGCCTCTCTCGGGTGAAGCTTTCTTT.

For this clone: Other DNA sequences in this sample translate to the same CDR3. V usage is TRBV28 and J usage is TRBJ2-7; 9 bases match TRBD1. The CDR3 is made up of 15 amino acids. J gave up 5 bases and V 5 bases, and 10 bases lay outside the gene matches. Germline V gene lookup returns CDR1 MDHEN and CDR2 SYDVKM. CDR3 DNA sequence: TGTGCCAGCAGTCTCCCGGGGACAGGGTTTCACGAGCAGTACTTC. Its translation is CASSLPGTGFHEQYF.

The chain links TRBV18 to TRBJ2-5, with D hard to call. V lost 0 bases, J lost 1 base, and 6 bases lay in between. The CDR3 is 14 amino acids. Per the germline V gene, CDR1 is KGHSH and CDR2 is LQKENI. The CDR3 region is CASSPPSSQETQYF. CDR3 sequence (DNA): TGTGCCAGCTCACCACCGTCTAGCCAAGAGACCCAGTACTTC.

This chain connects TRBV7-9 to TRBJ1-6; no reliable D call. Trimming removed 3 bases at V and 9 bases at J, with 12 bases between. Germline-derived CDR1 and CDR2 are SEHNR and FQNEAQ (reference sequence). The CDR3 is 14 amino acids. The chain's CDR3 is CASSFAQGGSPLHF. The DNA of the CDR3 is TGTGCCAGCAGCTTTGCTCAAGGCGGTTCACCCCTCCACTTT.

J is TRBJ2-3 and V is TRBV5-6, with 10 bases aligning to TRBD2. With 0 bases clipped from V and 3 bases from J, the junction kept 10 bases outside the gene matches. The CDR3 extends over 18 amino acids. Per germline, CDR1 SGHDT and CDR2 YYEEEE. The CDR3 region is CASSLEAILAGTTDTQYF. CDR3 nucleotide sequence: TGTGCCAGCAGCTTGGAGGCCATACTAGCGGGAACTACAGATACGCAGTATTTT.

The V and J genes are TRBV11-3 and TRBJ2-1; 7 bases map to TRBD2. The CDR3 is made up of 14 amino acids. Germline values: CDR1 SGHNT, CDR2 YENEEA. J gave up 5 bases and V 5 bases, and 6 bases lay outside the gene matches. In DNA, the CDR3 is TGTGCCAGCAGCAGGGCTAGCGGTCACAATGAGCAGTTCTTC. It encodes CASSRASGHNEQFF.